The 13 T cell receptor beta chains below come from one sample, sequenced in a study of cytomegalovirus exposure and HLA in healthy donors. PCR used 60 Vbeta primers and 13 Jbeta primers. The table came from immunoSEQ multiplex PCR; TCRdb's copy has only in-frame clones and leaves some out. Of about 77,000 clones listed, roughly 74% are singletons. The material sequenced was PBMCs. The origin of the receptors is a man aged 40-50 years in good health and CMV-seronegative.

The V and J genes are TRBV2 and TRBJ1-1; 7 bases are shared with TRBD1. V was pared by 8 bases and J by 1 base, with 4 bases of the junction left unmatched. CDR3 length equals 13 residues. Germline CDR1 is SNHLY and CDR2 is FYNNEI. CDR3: CASQDRANTEAFF. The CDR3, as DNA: TGTGCCAGCCAAGACAGGGCGAACACTGAAGCTTTCTTT.

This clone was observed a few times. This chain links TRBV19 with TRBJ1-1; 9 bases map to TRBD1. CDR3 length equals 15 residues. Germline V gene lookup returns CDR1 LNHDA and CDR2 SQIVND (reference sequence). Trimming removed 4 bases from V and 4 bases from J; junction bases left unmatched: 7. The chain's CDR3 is CASSTLTGGGTEAFF. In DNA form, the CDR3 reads TGTGCCAGTAGTACCCTAACAGGGGGCGGCACTGAAGCTTTCTTT.

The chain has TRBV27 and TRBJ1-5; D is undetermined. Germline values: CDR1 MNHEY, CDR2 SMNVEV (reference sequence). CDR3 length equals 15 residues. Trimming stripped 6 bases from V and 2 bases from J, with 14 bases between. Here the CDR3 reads CASRHTGIRNQPQHF. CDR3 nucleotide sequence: TGTGCCAGCAGGCATACGGGGATTCGCAATCAGCCCCAGCATTTT.

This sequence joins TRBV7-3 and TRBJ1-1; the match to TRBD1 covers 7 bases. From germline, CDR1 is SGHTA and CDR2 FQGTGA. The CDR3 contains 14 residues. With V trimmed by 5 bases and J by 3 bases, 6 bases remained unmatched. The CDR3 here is CASSPQGFDTEAFF. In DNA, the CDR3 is TGTGCCAGCAGCCCACAGGGGTTTGACACTGAAGCTTTCTTT.

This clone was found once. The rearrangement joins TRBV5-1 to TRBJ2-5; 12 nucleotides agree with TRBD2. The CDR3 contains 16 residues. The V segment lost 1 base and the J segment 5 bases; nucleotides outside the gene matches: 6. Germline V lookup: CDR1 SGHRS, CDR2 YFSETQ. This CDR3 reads CASSLTSGGPRETQYF. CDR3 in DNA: TGCGCCAGCAGCTTGACTAGCGGGGGGCCCCGTGAGACCCAGTACTTC.

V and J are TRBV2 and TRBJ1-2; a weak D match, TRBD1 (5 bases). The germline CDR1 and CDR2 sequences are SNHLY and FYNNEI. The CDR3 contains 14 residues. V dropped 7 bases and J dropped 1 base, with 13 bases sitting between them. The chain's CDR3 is CASMAGKGNYGYTF. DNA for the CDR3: TGTGCCAGCATGGCAGGGAAGGGTAACTATGGCTACACCTTC.

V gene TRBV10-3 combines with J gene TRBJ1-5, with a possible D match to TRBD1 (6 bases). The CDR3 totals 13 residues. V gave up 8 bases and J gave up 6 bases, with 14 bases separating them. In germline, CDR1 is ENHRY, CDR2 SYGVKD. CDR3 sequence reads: CAIQGQGGQPQHF. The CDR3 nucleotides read TGTGCCATCCAGGGGCAGGGTGGTCAGCCCCAGCATTTT.

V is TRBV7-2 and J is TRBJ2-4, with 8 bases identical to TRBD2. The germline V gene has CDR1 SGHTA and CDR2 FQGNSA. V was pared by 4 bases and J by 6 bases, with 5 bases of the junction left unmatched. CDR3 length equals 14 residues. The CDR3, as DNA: TGTGCCAGCAGCTCCCAGGCGGGGGGAAACATTCAGTACTTC. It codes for CASSSQAGGNIQYF. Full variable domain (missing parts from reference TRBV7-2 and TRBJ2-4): GAGVSQSPSNKVTEKGKDVELRCDPISGHTALYWYRQSLGQGLEFLIYFQGNSAPDKSGLPSDRFSAERTGGSVSTLTIQRTQQEDSAVYLCASSSQAGGNIQYFGAGTRLSVL.

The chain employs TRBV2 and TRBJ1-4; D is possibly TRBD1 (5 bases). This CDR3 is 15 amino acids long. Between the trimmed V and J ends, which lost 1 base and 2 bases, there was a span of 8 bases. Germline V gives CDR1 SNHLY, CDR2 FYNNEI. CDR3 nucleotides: TGTGCCAGCAGTGAAGGGAGGGGCACTAATGAAAAACTGTTTTTT. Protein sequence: CASSEGRGTNEKLFF.

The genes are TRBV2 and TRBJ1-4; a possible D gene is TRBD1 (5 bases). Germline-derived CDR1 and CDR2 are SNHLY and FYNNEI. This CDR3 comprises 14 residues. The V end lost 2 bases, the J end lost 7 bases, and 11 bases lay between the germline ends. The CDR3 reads CASSELAGFEKLFF. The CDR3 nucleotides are TGTGCCAGCAGTGAATTGGCAGGGTTTGAAAAACTGTTTTTT.

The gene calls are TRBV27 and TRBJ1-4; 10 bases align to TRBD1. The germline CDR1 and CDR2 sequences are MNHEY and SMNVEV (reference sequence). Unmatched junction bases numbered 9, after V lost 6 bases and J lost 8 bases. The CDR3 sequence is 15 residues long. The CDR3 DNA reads TGTGCCAGCAGCAAACGGGACAGGGGAGTCGAAAAACTGTTTTTT. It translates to CASSKRDRGVEKLFF.

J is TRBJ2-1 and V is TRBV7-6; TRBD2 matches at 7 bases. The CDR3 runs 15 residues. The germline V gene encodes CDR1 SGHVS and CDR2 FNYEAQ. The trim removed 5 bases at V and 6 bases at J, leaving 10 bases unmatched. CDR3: CASSPGSTGGNEQFF. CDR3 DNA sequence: TGTGCCAGCAGCCCCGGGTCAACGGGGGGCAATGAGCAGTTCTTC.

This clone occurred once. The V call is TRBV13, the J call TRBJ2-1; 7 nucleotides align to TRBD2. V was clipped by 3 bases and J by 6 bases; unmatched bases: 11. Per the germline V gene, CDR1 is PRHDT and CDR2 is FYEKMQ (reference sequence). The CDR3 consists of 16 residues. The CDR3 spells CASSLRRGSRVNEQFF. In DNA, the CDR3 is TGTGCCAGCAGCTTGAGGCGGGGGTCCAGGGTCAATGAGCAGTTCTTC.